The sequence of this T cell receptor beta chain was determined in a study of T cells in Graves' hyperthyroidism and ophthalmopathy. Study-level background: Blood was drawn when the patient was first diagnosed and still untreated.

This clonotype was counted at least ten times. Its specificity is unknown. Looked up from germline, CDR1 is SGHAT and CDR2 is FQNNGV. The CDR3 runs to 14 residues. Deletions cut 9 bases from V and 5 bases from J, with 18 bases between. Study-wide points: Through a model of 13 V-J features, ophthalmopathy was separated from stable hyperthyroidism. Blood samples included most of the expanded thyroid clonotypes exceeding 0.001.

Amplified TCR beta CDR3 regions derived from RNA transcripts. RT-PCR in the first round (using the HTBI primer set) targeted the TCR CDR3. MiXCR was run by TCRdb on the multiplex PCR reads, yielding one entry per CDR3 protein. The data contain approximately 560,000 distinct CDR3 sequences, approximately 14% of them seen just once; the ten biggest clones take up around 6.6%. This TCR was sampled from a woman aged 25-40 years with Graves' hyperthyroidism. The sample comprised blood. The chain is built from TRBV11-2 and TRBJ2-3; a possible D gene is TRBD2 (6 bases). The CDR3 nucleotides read TGTGCCAGTACCTCCGACATTAGCGGAGATACGCAGTATTTT. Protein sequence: CASTSDISGDTQYF.